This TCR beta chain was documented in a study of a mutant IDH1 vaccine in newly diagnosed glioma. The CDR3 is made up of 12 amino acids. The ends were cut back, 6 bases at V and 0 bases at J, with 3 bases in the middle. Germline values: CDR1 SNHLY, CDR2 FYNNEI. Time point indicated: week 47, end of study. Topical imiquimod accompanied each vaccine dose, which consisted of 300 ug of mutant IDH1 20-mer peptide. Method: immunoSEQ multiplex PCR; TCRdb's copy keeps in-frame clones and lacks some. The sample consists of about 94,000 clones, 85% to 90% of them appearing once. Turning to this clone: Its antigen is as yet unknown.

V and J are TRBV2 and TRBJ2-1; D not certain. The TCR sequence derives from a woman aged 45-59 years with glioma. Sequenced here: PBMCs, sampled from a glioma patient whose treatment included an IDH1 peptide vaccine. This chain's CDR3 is CASRASYNEQFF. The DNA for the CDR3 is TGTGCCAGCAGGGCCTCCTACAATGAGCAGTTCTTC.